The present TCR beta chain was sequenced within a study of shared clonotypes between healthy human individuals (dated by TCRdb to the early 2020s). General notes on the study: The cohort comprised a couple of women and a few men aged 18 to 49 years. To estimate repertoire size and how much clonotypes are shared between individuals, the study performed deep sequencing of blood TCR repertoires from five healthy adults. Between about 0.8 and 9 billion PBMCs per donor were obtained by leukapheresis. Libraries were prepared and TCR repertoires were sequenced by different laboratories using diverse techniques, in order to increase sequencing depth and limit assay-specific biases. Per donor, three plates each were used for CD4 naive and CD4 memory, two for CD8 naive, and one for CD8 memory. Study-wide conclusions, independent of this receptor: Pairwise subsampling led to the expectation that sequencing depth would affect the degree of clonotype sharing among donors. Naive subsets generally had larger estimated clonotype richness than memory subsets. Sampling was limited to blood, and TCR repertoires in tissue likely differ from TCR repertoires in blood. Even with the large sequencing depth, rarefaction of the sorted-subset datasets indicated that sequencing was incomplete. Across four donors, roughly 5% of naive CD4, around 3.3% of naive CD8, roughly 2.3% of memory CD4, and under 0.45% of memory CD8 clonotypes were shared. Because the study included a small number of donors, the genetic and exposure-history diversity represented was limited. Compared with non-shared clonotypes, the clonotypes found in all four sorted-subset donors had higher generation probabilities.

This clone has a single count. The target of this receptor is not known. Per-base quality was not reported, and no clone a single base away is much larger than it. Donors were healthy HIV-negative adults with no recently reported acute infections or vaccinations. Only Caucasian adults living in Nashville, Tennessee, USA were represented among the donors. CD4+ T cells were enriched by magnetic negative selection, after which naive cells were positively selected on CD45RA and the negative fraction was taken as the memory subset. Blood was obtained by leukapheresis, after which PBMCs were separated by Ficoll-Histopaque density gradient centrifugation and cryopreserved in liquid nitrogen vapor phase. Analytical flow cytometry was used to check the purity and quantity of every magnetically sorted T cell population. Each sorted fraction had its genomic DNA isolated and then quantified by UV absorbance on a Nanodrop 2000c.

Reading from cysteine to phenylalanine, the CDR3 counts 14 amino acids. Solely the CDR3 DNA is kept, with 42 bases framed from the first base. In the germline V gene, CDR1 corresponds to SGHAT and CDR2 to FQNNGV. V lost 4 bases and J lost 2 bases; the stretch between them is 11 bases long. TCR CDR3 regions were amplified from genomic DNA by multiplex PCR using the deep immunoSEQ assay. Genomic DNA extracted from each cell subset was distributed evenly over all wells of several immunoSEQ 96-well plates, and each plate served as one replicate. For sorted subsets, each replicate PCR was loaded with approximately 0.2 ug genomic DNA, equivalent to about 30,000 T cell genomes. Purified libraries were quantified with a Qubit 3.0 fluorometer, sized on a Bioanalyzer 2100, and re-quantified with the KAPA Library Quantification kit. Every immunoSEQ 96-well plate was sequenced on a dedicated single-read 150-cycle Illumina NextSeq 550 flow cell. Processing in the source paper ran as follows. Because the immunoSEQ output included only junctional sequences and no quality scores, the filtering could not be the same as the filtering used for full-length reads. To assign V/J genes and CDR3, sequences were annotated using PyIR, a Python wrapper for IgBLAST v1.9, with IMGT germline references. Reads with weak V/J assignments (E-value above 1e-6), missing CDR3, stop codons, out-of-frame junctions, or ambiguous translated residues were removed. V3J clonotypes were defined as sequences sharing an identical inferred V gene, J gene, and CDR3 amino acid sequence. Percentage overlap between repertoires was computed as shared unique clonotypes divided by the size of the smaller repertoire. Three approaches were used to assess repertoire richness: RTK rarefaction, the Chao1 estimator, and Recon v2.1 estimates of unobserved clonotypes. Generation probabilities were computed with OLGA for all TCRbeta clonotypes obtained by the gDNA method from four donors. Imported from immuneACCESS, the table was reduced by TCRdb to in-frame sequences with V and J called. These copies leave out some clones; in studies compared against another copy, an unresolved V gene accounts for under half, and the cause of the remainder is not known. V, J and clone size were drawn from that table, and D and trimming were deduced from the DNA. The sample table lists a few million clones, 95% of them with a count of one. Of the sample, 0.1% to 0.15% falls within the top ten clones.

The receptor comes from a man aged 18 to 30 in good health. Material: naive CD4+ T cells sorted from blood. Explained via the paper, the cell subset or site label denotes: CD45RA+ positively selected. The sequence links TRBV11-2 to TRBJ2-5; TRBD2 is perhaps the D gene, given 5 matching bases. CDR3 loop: CASSSQRLQETQYF. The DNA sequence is TGTGCCAGCAGCTCGCAGCGGCTTCAAGAGACCCAGTACTTC.